The subject of this entry is one TCR beta chain. The germline V and J ends were trimmed by 1 base and 4 bases, with 17 bases remaining between them. Germline-derived CDR1 and CDR2 are LNHDA and SQIVND (reference sequence). This CDR3 is built from 17 residues. The sample comes from a study of blood T cell repertoires in COVID-19. Across the whole study: Samples of COVID-19 (acute and convalescent) were obtained from the United States, Italy and Spain. PBMCs, B-cell-depleted T cells, or T cells were the source of the cDNA or gDNA that made up the material.

In the source study's methods: Reference gene primer amplification gave estimated nucleated cell counts. Some clones are missing from TCRdb's copy, which holds only in-frame ones; the method was immunoSEQ multiplex PCR. V and J calls and clone size are given by that table; D and trimming were obtained from the DNA. Of around 250,000 clones in the sample, roughly 84% are singletons; the top ten hold roughly 3%. The receptor was derived from a woman aged 18-29 years with acute or convalescent COVID-19. Sequencing used peripheral blood. This chain uses TRBV19 with TRBJ2-1; D gene unclear. The CDR3 DNA sequence: TGTGCCAGTAGTATAGTAACGCGAACTTTTGAGTACAATGAGCAGTTCTTC. As protein: CASSIVTRTFEYNEQFF.